These T cell receptor beta chains were read from a single sample in a study of cytomegalovirus exposure and HLA in healthy donors. Measured with immunoSEQ multiplex PCR; TCRdb has only the in-frame clones, and not every one. The sample carries about 100,000 clones, more than 75% recorded once. What was sequenced was PBMCs. These receptors were collected from a woman younger than 35 in good health and CMV-seropositive. Both conserved end residues are part of each CDR3. Fields, in order: D gene, V gene, J gene, CDR3 length, clone size, CDR3 protein, CDR3 DNA. A D gene is named only where the DNA matches it firmly. Size values are once, few and many counts, or a class for expanded clones, and some rows have none.

D gene: TRBD2; V gene: TRBV6-1; J gene: TRBJ2-1; CDR3 length: 16; clone size: NA; CDR3 protein: CASSEGGLAGGRYQFF; CDR3 DNA: TGTGCCAGCAGTGAAGGGGGACTAGCGGGAGGGCGATATCAGTTCTTC
D gene: TRBD1; V gene: TRBV30; J gene: TRBJ1-5; CDR3 length: 17; clone size: NA; CDR3 protein: CAWSRDRVSSGNQPQHF; CDR3 DNA: TGTGCCTGGAGTAGGGACAGGGTTTCGTCCGGCAATCAGCCCCAGCATTTT
D gene: NA; V gene: TRBV25-1; J gene: TRBJ1-6; CDR3 length: 12; clone size: NA; CDR3 protein: CASSEPGTPLHF; CDR3 DNA: TGTGCCAGCAGTGAACCGGGTACACCCCTCCACTTT
D gene: TRBD1; V gene: TRBV6-1; J gene: TRBJ2-7; CDR3 length: 13; clone size: many; CDR3 protein: CASSEAGQAVQYF; CDR3 DNA: TGTGCCAGCAGTGAAGCTGGACAGGCCGTGCAGTACTTC
D gene: TRBD1; V gene: TRBV28; J gene: TRBJ1-2; CDR3 length: 14; clone size: NA; CDR3 protein: CASRSGQGTYGYTF; CDR3 DNA: TGTGCCAGCAGATCCGGACAGGGTACCTATGGCTACACCTTC
D gene: TRBD2; V gene: TRBV6-1; J gene: TRBJ2-7; CDR3 length: 19; clone size: NA; CDR3 protein: CASSEFLGLAGVGAYEQYF; CDR3 DNA: TGTGCCAGCAGTGAATTCCTGGGACTAGCGGGCGTGGGCGCCTACGAGCAGTACTTC
D gene: NA; V gene: TRBV30; J gene: TRBJ2-7; CDR3 length: 15; clone size: NA; CDR3 protein: CAWKPWRGRSYEQYF; CDR3 DNA: TGTGCCTGGAAACCATGGAGGGGCAGGTCCTACGAGCAGTACTTC
D gene: TRBD1; V gene: TRBV30; J gene: TRBJ1-3; CDR3 length: 16; clone size: NA; CDR3 protein: CAWSVRDRVPGNTIYF; CDR3 DNA: TGTGCCTGGAGTGTACGGGACAGGGTACCTGGAAACACCATATATTTT
D gene: TRBD2; V gene: TRBV5-1; J gene: TRBJ2-7; CDR3 length: 15; clone size: NA; CDR3 protein: CASSVAAGATYEQYF; CDR3 DNA: TGCGCCAGCAGCGTTGCTGCGGGAGCAACCTACGAGCAGTACTTC
D gene: NA; V gene: TRBV6-5; J gene: TRBJ1-2; CDR3 length: 16; clone size: NA; CDR3 protein: CASSYFRRAIPYGYTF; CDR3 DNA: TGTGCCAGCAGTTACTTTAGGAGGGCGATCCCCTATGGCTACACCTTC
D gene: NA; V gene: TRBV28; J gene: TRBJ1-5; CDR3 length: 15; clone size: few; CDR3 protein: CASSLTGTLYQPQHF; CDR3 DNA: TGTGCCAGCAGTTTAACCGGGACACTTTATCAGCCCCAGCATTTT
D gene: NA; V gene: TRBV5-1; J gene: TRBJ2-1; CDR3 length: 16; clone size: NA; CDR3 protein: CASSLDDGSSYNEQFF; CDR3 DNA: TGCGCCAGCAGCTTGGATGACGGGAGCTCCTACAATGAGCAGTTCTTC
D gene: NA; V gene: TRBV18; J gene: TRBJ2-7; CDR3 length: 13; clone size: NA; CDR3 protein: CASSPPVGDEQYF; CDR3 DNA: TGTGCCAGCTCACCACCGGTAGGAGACGAGCAGTACTTC
D gene: NA; V gene: TRBV12-5; J gene: TRBJ2-7; CDR3 length: 11; clone size: NA; CDR3 protein: CASGTFYEQYF; CDR3 DNA: TGTGCTAGCGGGACTTTCTACGAGCAGTACTTC
D gene: NA; V gene: TRBV15; J gene: TRBJ2-7; CDR3 length: 13; clone size: medium-sized; CDR3 protein: CATSRTDNYEQYF; CDR3 DNA: TGTGCCACCAGCAGAACAGACAATTACGAGCAGTACTTC
D gene: NA; V gene: TRBV5-4; J gene: TRBJ2-7; CDR3 length: 14; clone size: NA; CDR3 protein: CASSSRDNSYEQYF; CDR3 DNA: TGTGCCAGCAGCTCCCGGGACAACTCCTACGAGCAGTACTTC
D gene: TRBD2; V gene: TRBV7-9; J gene: TRBJ2-5; CDR3 length: 13; clone size: NA; CDR3 protein: CASSIPGGETQYF; CDR3 DNA: TGTGCCAGCAGCATCCCGGGGGGGGAGACCCAGTACTTC
D gene: TRBD1; V gene: TRBV19; J gene: TRBJ1-1; CDR3 length: 14; clone size: NA; CDR3 protein: CASSSRTGGTEAFF; CDR3 DNA: TGTGCCAGTAGTTCCCGGACAGGGGGCACTGAAGCTTTCTTT
D gene: TRBD2; V gene: TRBV5-1; J gene: TRBJ2-7; CDR3 length: 19; clone size: NA; CDR3 protein: CASSLSSGTSGSIPYEQYF; CDR3 DNA: TGCGCCAGCAGCTTATCTTCCGGGACTAGCGGGAGTATCCCCTACGAGCAGTACTTC
D gene: TRBD2; V gene: TRBV5-8; J gene: TRBJ2-1; CDR3 length: 15; clone size: few; CDR3 protein: CASSPRLAGDNEQFF; CDR3 DNA: TGTGCCAGCAGCCCCAGACTAGCGGGAGACAATGAGCAGTTCTTC
D gene: TRBD1; V gene: TRBV19; J gene: TRBJ1-2; CDR3 length: 12; clone size: NA; CDR3 protein: CASRTGGQGYTF; CDR3 DNA: TGTGCCAGCCGCACAGGGGGCCAAGGCTACACCTTC
D gene: NA; V gene: TRBV28; J gene: TRBJ1-1; CDR3 length: 14; clone size: NA; CDR3 protein: CASSLYTRGTEAFF; CDR3 DNA: TGTGCCAGCAGTTTATACACCAGGGGAACTGAAGCTTTCTTT
D gene: NA; V gene: TRBV5-6; J gene: TRBJ1-4; CDR3 length: 16; clone size: NA; CDR3 protein: CASSLGQGQTNEKLFF; CDR3 DNA: TGTGCCAGCAGCTTGGGGCAGGGTCAAACTAATGAAAAACTGTTTTTT
D gene: TRBD2; V gene: TRBV7-9; J gene: TRBJ2-3; CDR3 length: 17; clone size: NA; CDR3 protein: CASSPSGGTSSTDTQYF; CDR3 DNA: TGTGCCAGCAGCCCGAGCGGGGGAACGTCTAGCACAGATACGCAGTATTTT
D gene: TRBD2; V gene: TRBV11-2; J gene: TRBJ2-1; CDR3 length: 17; clone size: NA; CDR3 protein: CASSTRWGTSVYNEQFF; CDR3 DNA: TGTGCCAGCAGCACCCGGTGGGGGACTAGCGTGTACAATGAGCAGTTCTTC
D gene: TRBD2; V gene: TRBV28; J gene: TRBJ2-3; CDR3 length: 16; clone size: NA; CDR3 protein: CASREWASGSTDTQYF; CDR3 DNA: TGTGCCAGCAGAGAGTGGGCTAGCGGATCCACAGATACGCAGTATTTT
D gene: NA; V gene: TRBV10-1; J gene: TRBJ2-7; CDR3 length: 14; clone size: many; CDR3 protein: CASSVGQGGYEQYF; CDR3 DNA: TGCGCCAGCAGTGTCGGACAGGGAGGGTACGAGCAGTACTTC
D gene: NA; V gene: TRBV5-4; J gene: TRBJ2-1; CDR3 length: 13; clone size: few; CDR3 protein: CASSLEGAWEQFF; CDR3 DNA: TGTGCCAGCAGCTTGGAAGGGGCATGGGAGCAGTTCTTC
D gene: TRBD2; V gene: TRBV7-3; J gene: TRBJ2-5; CDR3 length: 15; clone size: once; CDR3 protein: CASSLRAGGPETQYF; CDR3 DNA: TGTGCCAGCAGCTTACGGGCGGGAGGGCCCGAGACCCAGTACTTC
D gene: TRBD1; V gene: TRBV29-1; J gene: TRBJ2-7; CDR3 length: 12; clone size: once; CDR3 protein: CSAQGQSYEQYF; CDR3 DNA: TGCAGCGCACAGGGACAGTCCTACGAGCAGTACTTC
D gene: NA; V gene: TRBV20-1; J gene: TRBJ2-7; CDR3 length: 11; clone size: once; CDR3 protein: CSARAAAEQYF; CDR3 DNA: TGCAGTGCTAGAGCCGCTGCGGAGCAGTACTTC
D gene: NA; V gene: TRBV5-1; J gene: TRBJ1-4; CDR3 length: 16; clone size: few; CDR3 protein: CASSFGTTATNEKLFF; CDR3 DNA: TGCGCCAGCAGCTTCGGGACAACTGCAACTAATGAAAAACTGTTTTTT
D gene: TRBD2; V gene: TRBV2; J gene: TRBJ2-3; CDR3 length: 15; clone size: NA; CDR3 protein: CASSEGTRGTDTQYF; CDR3 DNA: TGTGCCAGCAGTGAAGGGACTAGGGGCACAGATACGCAGTATTTT
D gene: NA; V gene: TRBV27; J gene: TRBJ2-1; CDR3 length: 11; clone size: once; CDR3 protein: CASLQGDEQFF; CDR3 DNA: TGTGCCAGCCTTCAGGGCGATGAGCAGTTCTTC
D gene: NA; V gene: TRBV2; J gene: TRBJ1-1; CDR3 length: 12; clone size: few; CDR3 protein: CASVVRESEAFF; CDR3 DNA: TGTGCCAGCGTAGTTAGGGAGTCTGAAGCTTTCTTT
D gene: TRBD2; V gene: TRBV13; J gene: TRBJ2-5; CDR3 length: 16; clone size: NA; CDR3 protein: CASRPTSGTYQETQYF; CDR3 DNA: TGTGCCAGCAGGCCTACTAGCGGCACGTACCAAGAGACCCAGTACTTC
D gene: NA; V gene: TRBV2; J gene: TRBJ1-2; CDR3 length: 13; clone size: NA; CDR3 protein: CASSAGADYGYTF; CDR3 DNA: TGTGCCAGCAGTGCAGGGGCCGATTATGGCTACACCTTC
D gene: TRBD1; V gene: TRBV19; J gene: TRBJ2-7; CDR3 length: 13; clone size: NA; CDR3 protein: CASSITGGDEQYF; CDR3 DNA: TGTGCCAGTAGTATTACAGGGGGCGACGAGCAGTACTTC
D gene: TRBD1; V gene: TRBV11-3; J gene: TRBJ1-1; CDR3 length: 14; clone size: once; CDR3 protein: CASCRGTGGTEAFF; CDR3 DNA: TGTGCCAGCTGCAGGGGGACAGGGGGCACTGAAGCTTTCTTT
D gene: NA; V gene: TRBV30; J gene: TRBJ1-1; CDR3 length: 13; clone size: NA; CDR3 protein: CAWRRDGGTEAFF; CDR3 DNA: TGTGCCTGGAGGCGGGACGGGGGGACTGAAGCTTTCTTT
D gene: TRBD2; V gene: TRBV30; J gene: TRBJ2-1; CDR3 length: 17; clone size: NA; CDR3 protein: CAWSPQRTSGRINEQFF; CDR3 DNA: TGTGCCTGGAGTCCGCAGAGGACTAGCGGGAGGATAAATGAGCAGTTCTTC
D gene: NA; V gene: TRBV9; J gene: TRBJ1-2; CDR3 length: 15; clone size: NA; CDR3 protein: CASSVYEGSRQGYTF; CDR3 DNA: TGTGCCAGCAGCGTATATGAGGGATCTCGGCAGGGCTACACCTTC
D gene: NA; V gene: TRBV5-1; J gene: TRBJ2-7; CDR3 length: 11; clone size: NA; CDR3 protein: CASSLLGEQYF; CDR3 DNA: TGCGCCAGCAGCTTGCTAGGCGAGCAGTACTTC